The 28 T cell receptor beta chains in this list originate from one sample, sequenced in a study of beta chain features in type 1 diabetes. Points from the study as a whole: Within each of all four CD4+ subsets, Type 1 diabetes patients had TCRB CDR3s that were moderately but significantly shorter.

The isolated RNA, all of it, was reverse transcribed, so expressed TCRB transcripts were what got sequenced. Repertoires were generated with immunoSEQ multiplex PCR, while TCRdb's copy carries only in-frame clones and drops some. The profile shows around 250,000 clones, around 20% of them singletons. Their antigens remain unidentified. The sequencing sample was made of naive CD4+ T cells from blood. The receptors were gathered from a woman aged 40 to 50 with type 1 diabetes.

A single count supports this clone. CDR3 bases: TGTGCCAGCAGCTTTCAGAGGGGGCAAGGAGATACGCAGTATTTT. Its translation: CASSFQRGQGDTQYF. The V call is TRBV5-6, the J call TRBJ2-3, with 7 bases identical to TRBD1. In germline, CDR1 is SGHDT, CDR2 YYEEEE. The CDR3 covers 15 residues. The ends lost 2 bases at V and 5 bases at J; junction bases unmatched: 8.

The chain is built from TRBV28 and TRBJ2-1, with TRBD2 matching 14 bases. Germline loops: CDR1 MDHEN, CDR2 SYDVKM. V lost 7 bases to trimming and J lost 6 bases; unmatched junction nucleotides: 5. There are 15 residues in the CDR3. CDR3 in DNA: TGTGCCAGCACCGTGGGACTAGCGGGAGCCAATGAGCAGTTCTTC. Translating gives CASTVGLAGANEQFF.

The rearrangement links TRBV11-2 to TRBJ2-5, with D hard to call. CDR3 length: 11 residues. V was clipped by 6 bases and J by 2 bases, with 4 bases between them. Germline V lookup: CDR1 SGHAT, CDR2 FQNNGV. DNA for the CDR3: TGTGCCAGCAGTCAACAAGAGACCCAGTACTTC. This sequence encodes CASSQQETQYF.

The chain carries TRBV7-2 and TRBJ1-5, with D uncertain. Per the germline V gene, CDR1 is SGHTA and CDR2 is FQGNSA. The CDR3 totals 14 residues. The V end lost 2 bases, the J end lost 6 bases, and 11 bases lay between the germline ends. CDR3 residues: CASSLTNSGQPQHF. The CDR3 DNA reads as TGTGCCAGCAGCTTAACGAATTCGGGTCAGCCCCAGCATTTT.

V gene TRBV30 combines with J gene TRBJ2-1; 7 nucleotides match TRBD1. The CDR3 runs to 15 residues. Germline assignment: CDR1 GTSNPN and CDR2 SVGIG (reference sequence). V shed 3 bases and J 8 bases; nucleotides not matched to a gene: 13. In DNA form, the CDR3 reads TGTGCCTGGAGGGAAGTAGGGGACAGTGGAGATGAGCAGTTCTTC. Amino acid sequence: CAWREVGDSGDEQFF.

The rearrangement joins TRBV7-9 to TRBJ1-1; D not resolved. The V and J ends lost 5 bases and 1 base respectively, with 11 bases between them. The CDR3 consists of 14 residues. Germline lookup yields CDR1 SEHNR and CDR2 FQNEAQ (reference sequence). The CDR3 bases are TGTGCCAGCAGCCGAGCCCCCGGGAACACTGAAGCTTTCTTT. Its protein is CASSRAPGNTEAFF.

The V and J genes are TRBV18 and TRBJ2-1; TRBD1 matches 9 bases. Germline V lookup: CDR1 KGHSH, CDR2 LQKENI. V gave up 1 base and J gave up 9 bases; unmatched junction bases: 10. The CDR3 sequence is 16 residues long. The CDR3 DNA reads as TGTGCCAGCTCACCACTGGGGACAGGGTCGGTTGTTGAGCAGTTCTTC. This gives the protein CASSPLGTGSVVEQFF.

The chain combines TRBV18 with TRBJ2-7, with TRBD2 identical over 7 bases. Germline trimming cut 3 bases from V and 6 bases from J; bases unmatched to any gene: 8. CDR1 is KGHSH, CDR2 LQKENI, per germline. CDR3 length equals 14 residues. CDR3 sequence reads: CASSPARGGSEQYF. DNA for the CDR3: TGTGCCAGCTCACCTGCGAGGGGAGGGAGCGAGCAGTACTTC.

The V call is TRBV7-9, the J call TRBJ2-3, with D perhaps TRBD2 (5 bases). The V and J ends lost 7 bases and 2 bases respectively, with 13 bases between them. Germline lookup yields CDR1 SEHNR and CDR2 FQNEAQ (reference sequence). CDR3 length equals 14 residues. CDR3 sequence (DNA): TGTGCCAGCACCCATCGGGGTTTCACAGATACGCAGTATTTT. Its translation is CASTHRGFTDTQYF.

This clone was counted only a few times. This rearrangement joins TRBV15 to TRBJ1-1; 9 positions match TRBD1. The trim removed 0 bases at V and 10 bases at J, leaving 9 bases unmatched. Germline V gene sequence: CDR1 LNHNV, CDR2 YYDKDF (reference sequence). The CDR3 is made up of 15 amino acids. CDR3 loop: CATSRDLGQGIGAFF. The CDR3 DNA reads as TGTGCCACCAGCAGAGATCTTGGACAGGGGATAGGAGCTTTCTTT. Variable domain in full (rest from reference TRBV15 and TRBJ1-1): DAMVIQNPRYQVTQFGKPVTLSCSQTLNHNVMYWYQQKSSQAPKLLFHYYDKDFNNEADTPDNFQSRRPNTSFCFLDIRSPGLGDTAMYLCATSRDLGQGIGAFFGQGTRLTVV.

The rearrangement links TRBV6-5 to TRBJ2-3; TRBD2 matches 9 bases. CDR1 and CDR2 from the germline V gene are MNHEY and SVGAGI. The J segment lost 5 bases and the V segment lost 8 bases, leaving 11 bases of the junction unmatched. This CDR3 is 15 amino acids long. CDR3 sequence: CASGREGLKRDTQYF. CDR3 in DNA: TGTGCCAGCGGGCGGGAGGGACTGAAAAGAGATACGCAGTATTTT.

The chain uses TRBV9 and TRBJ2-7; 11 bases align to TRBD2. The CDR3 covers 14 residues. Germline CDR1 and CDR2: SGDLS and YYNGEE. V trimming: 1 base; J trimming: 4 bases; junction bases outside the gene matches: 1. The CDR3 sequence: CASSVLAGGYEQYF. CDR3 nucleotide sequence: TGTGCCAGCAGCGTACTAGCGGGAGGTTACGAGCAGTACTTC.

The chain employs TRBV27 and TRBJ2-3; TRBD2 matches 9 bases. The J segment lost 1 base and the V segment lost 3 bases, leaving 2 bases of the junction unmatched. This CDR3 has 15 amino acids. Germline CDR1 reads MNHEY; CDR2 reads SMNVEV (reference sequence). This CDR3 reads CASSFVAGGTDTQYF. CDR3 DNA: TGTGCCAGCAGTTTTGTAGCGGGGGGCACAGATACGCAGTATTTT.

This clone was detected only a few times. The J gene is TRBJ2-2, the V gene TRBV29-1; TRBD2 is a possible D gene (5 bases). V was trimmed by 2 bases and J by 5 bases, leaving 12 bases between them. Per the germline V gene, CDR1 is SQVTM and CDR2 is ANQGSEA. The CDR3 covers 14 residues. For the CDR3, the DNA is TGCAGCGTTGAAAGGGCTTGGAGGACCGGGGAGCTGTTTTTT. This codes for CSVERAWRTGELFF.

This clone was detected a few times. The J gene is TRBJ1-6, the V gene TRBV29-1, with 9 positions matching TRBD1. Germline CDR1 reads SQVTM; CDR2 reads ANQGSEA. Trimming removed 1 base from V and 1 base from J; junction bases left unmatched: 11. This CDR3 comprises 19 residues. CDR3 coding DNA: TGCAGCGTTGAAGCATGGGACAGGGCAGTTGGGTCCTATAATTCACCCCTCCACTTT. Translation: CSVEAWDRAVGSYNSPLHF.

This clone was seen only a few times. J is TRBJ2-5 and V is TRBV7-9; D unclear. The germline V and J ends were trimmed by 0 bases and 5 bases, with 10 bases remaining between them. Germline values: CDR1 SEHNR, CDR2 FQNEAQ (reference sequence). The CDR3 length is 14 residues. The CDR3 DNA sequence: TGTGCCAGCAGCTTAGCTGCCAGTTCCGAGACCCAGTACTTC. Its translation is CASSLAASSETQYF.

As regards this clone: The sample has other DNA sequences that encode this CDR3 too. This sequence joins TRBV29-1 and TRBJ1-5; unclear D gene. CDR3 size: 13 residues. The germline V gene encodes CDR1 SQVTM and CDR2 ANQGSEA. V lost 4 bases and J lost 0, with 7 bases in between. Here the CDR3 DNA reads TGCAGCGTTGGACGGGATAGCAATCAGCCCCAGCATTTT. This codes for CSVGRDSNQPQHF. Full variable domain (remainder filled in from reference TRBV29-1 and TRBJ1-5): SAVISQKPSRDICQRGTSLTIQCQVDSQVTMMFWYRQQPGQSLTLIATANQGSEATYESGFVIDKFPISRPNLTFSTLTVSNMSPEDSSIYLCSVGRDSNQPQHFGDGTRLSIL.

V usage is TRBV7-2 and J usage is TRBJ2-5; the match to TRBD2 covers 10 bases. Germline values: CDR1 SGHTA, CDR2 FQGNSA. The V segment lost 1 base and the J segment 5 bases; nucleotides outside the gene matches: 7. This CDR3 region has 16 residues. CDR3 in DNA: TGTGCCAGCAGCTTAGTGGCTAGCGGGGGCGGGGAGACCCAGTACTTC. This codes for CASSLVASGGGETQYF.

This clone has only a few counts. The rearrangement uses TRBV6-6 and TRBJ1-6; TRBD1 is a possible D gene (5 bases). The V gene's germline CDR1 is MNHNY and CDR2 SVGAGI (reference sequence). The CDR3 sequence is 14 residues long. V gave up 6 bases and J gave up 9 bases, with 15 bases separating them. The CDR3 protein is CASSRAERGSPLHF. The CDR3 coding sequence is TGTGCCAGCAGCAGGGCAGAGCGAGGTTCACCCCTCCACTTT.

This clone was seen a few times. V usage is TRBV7-2 and J usage is TRBJ2-5; 13 bases are shared with TRBD2. The CDR3 is made up of 14 amino acids. V lost 6 bases to trimming and J lost 5 bases; unmatched junction nucleotides: 3. Germline CDR1 and CDR2: SGHTA and FQGNSA. For the CDR3, the DNA is TGTGCCAGCAGAACTAGCGGGGGGGTGGAGACCCAGTACTTC. Its protein is CASRTSGGVETQYF.

This chain connects TRBV28 to TRBJ2-3; 9 nucleotides match TRBD2. V was pared by 2 bases and J by 5 bases, with 5 bases of the junction left unmatched. CDR3 length equals 15 residues. Germline CDR1 reads MDHEN; CDR2 reads SYDVKM. In nucleotides, the CDR3 is TGTGCCAGCAGTTTAGCGGGGGGGCGTAGAGATACGCAGTATTTT. Protein: CASSLAGGRRDTQYF.

This clone was detected a few times. This chain joins TRBV7-2 and TRBJ1-3; D not certain. The CDR3 totals 17 residues. V was clipped by 4 bases and J by 0 bases, with 16 bases between them. Germline V lookup: CDR1 SGHTA, CDR2 FQGNSA. CDR3 sequence: CASSSGGGPSSGNTIYF. DNA for the CDR3: TGTGCCAGCAGCTCTGGCGGAGGGCCGAGCTCTGGAAACACCATATATTTT.

The genes are TRBV6-5 and TRBJ1-5, with TRBD1 matching over 7 bases. Germline V gives CDR1 MNHEY, CDR2 SVGAGI. The CDR3 is 15 residues long. Trimming took 6 bases from V and 4 from J; bases not matched to a gene: 9. The DNA of the CDR3 is TGTGCCAGCAGCCAAGACGGGACAGCTAATCAGCCCCAGCATTTT. It encodes CASSQDGTANQPQHF.

V is TRBV7-3 and J is TRBJ1-6, with 10 positions matching TRBD1. CDR1 is SGHTA, CDR2 FQGTGA, per germline. Germline trimming cut 5 bases from V and 8 bases from J; bases unmatched to any gene: 9. The CDR3 consists of 16 residues. The CDR3 region has the DNA TGTGCCAGCAGCCTTCACTCCGGGACAGGGGATTCACCCCTCCACTTT. This encodes CASSLHSGTGDSPLHF.

This sequence joins TRBV19 and TRBJ2-2; D not certain. The CDR3 has 12 amino acids. Trimming removed 3 bases at V and 5 bases at J, with 4 bases between. Germline-derived CDR1 and CDR2 are LNHDA and SQIVND (reference sequence). CDR3 nucleotides: TGTGCCAGTAGTATGGAGACCGGGGAGCTGTTTTTT. It translates to CASSMETGELFF. Using reference TRBV19 and TRBJ2-2 for the parts outside the CDR3, the full variable domain is DGGITQSPKYLFRKEGQNVTLSCEQNLNHDAMYWYRQDPGQGLRLIYYSQIVNDFQKGDIAEGYSVSREKKESFPLTVTSAQKNPTAFYLCASSMETGELFFGEGSRLTVL.

This clone has more than one count but fewer than ten. V gene TRBV6-6 combines with J gene TRBJ2-7; no definite D call. This CDR3 region has 13 residues. The V end lost 6 bases, the J end lost 0 bases, and 9 bases lay between the germline ends. Germline V gene data show CDR1 as MNHNY and CDR2 as SVGAGI (reference sequence). This chain's CDR3 is CASRPTLSYEQYF. The CDR3 bases are TGTGCCAGCAGACCGACACTCTCCTACGAGCAGTACTTC.

Only a few counts were recorded for this clone. The rearrangement links TRBV30 to TRBJ2-7; 7 positions match TRBD1. CDR3 length: 12 amino acids. CDR1 is GTSNPN, CDR2 SVGIG, per germline (reference sequence). Trimming cost V 6 bases and J 2 bases; bases outside gene matches: 4. The CDR3: CACAGGPYEQYF. The DNA of the CDR3 is TGTGCCTGCGCAGGGGGTCCCTACGAGCAGTACTTC.

The V and J genes are TRBV30 and TRBJ2-7; D unresolved. Between the trimmed V and J ends, which lost 0 bases and 0 bases, there was a span of 3 bases. The CDR3 covers 12 residues. Germline V gives CDR1 GTSNPN, CDR2 SVGIG (reference sequence). The CDR3 loop reads CAWSVSSYEQYF. The CDR3 coding sequence is TGTGCCTGGAGTGTGAGCTCCTACGAGCAGTACTTC.